Listed below are T cell receptor beta chains from one sample, sequenced in a study of identifying expanded T cells in peripheral blood. Sequenced by immunoSEQ multiplex PCR; TCRdb stores in-frame clones only, minus some. The repertoire has 81,000 or so clones, over 80% of them found once; the top ten carry about 18%. Sequencing used blood. These receptors all come from a person aged 18 to 75 in good health. Both conserved end residues are part of each CDR3. Fields, in order: J gene, D gene, V gene, clone size, CDR3 DNA, CDR3 protein. A D gene is named only where the DNA matches it firmly. A row's size may be missing; if present it is once, few, many or a size class.

>TRBJ1-4|TRBD1|TRBV18|once
TGTGCCAGCTCACGAGACGCCACGGGACAGGGGGATGAAAAACTGTTTTTT
CASSRDATGQGDEKLFF
>TRBJ2-5|NA|TRBV7-2|NA
TGTGCCAGCACCCCCGCGGGGGGACAGGGAAGGCGAGAGACCCAGTACTTC
CASTPAGGQGRRETQYF
>TRBJ2-7|TRBD2|TRBV7-3|NA
TGTGCCAGCAGCCTTAGTGGGGGAGGGTCCTACGAGCAGTACTTC
CASSLSGGGSYEQYF
>TRBJ2-1|TRBD2|TRBV7-2|NA
TGTGCCAGCAGTCTTCTAGCGGGAGAGGGTAATGAGCAGTTCTTC
CASSLLAGEGNEQFF
>TRBJ2-3|TRBD2|TRBV10-3|once
TGTGCCATCAGCCGGACTAGCGGCTTTTCCACAGATACGCAGTATTTT
CAISRTSGFSTDTQYF
>TRBJ1-5|NA|TRBV23-1|once
TGCGCCAGCAGGGGGGTCGGTAGTCAGCCCCAGCATTTT
CASRGVGSQPQHF
>TRBJ2-1|TRBD2|TRBV19|NA
TGTGCCAGTAGTTCGTGGACTAGCGAATACAATGAGCAGTTCTTC
CASSSWTSEYNEQFF
>TRBJ1-5|TRBD1|TRBV11-2|NA
TGTGCCAGCAGCTTAGATCGACAGGGAGGGCAGCCCCAGCATTTT
CASSLDRQGGQPQHF
>TRBJ1-5|NA|TRBV7-9|few
TGTGCCAGCACCCGGTCTGGGGGAGAGCCCCAGCATTTT
CASTRSGGEPQHF
>TRBJ2-3|TRBD1|TRBV9|once
TGTGCCAGCAGCCAAGCCGGGACAGGGGTTAGAGATACGCAGTATTTT
CASSQAGTGVRDTQYF
>TRBJ1-5|NA|TRBV28|NA
TGTGCCAGCAGCCCCCTCCTCGAAGCGTATAGCAATCAGCCCCAGCATTTT
CASSPLLEAYSNQPQHF
>TRBJ2-7|TRBD2|TRBV25-1|NA
TGTGCCAGCAGTGAGCCAGGGCTAGCGGGAGGGCGTGAGCAGTACTTC
CASSEPGLAGGREQYF
>TRBJ1-2|TRBD1|TRBV9|NA
TGTGCCAGCAGCCCCACCGTCGGGACAGGGTATGGCTACACCTTC
CASSPTVGTGYGYTF
>TRBJ1-3|NA|TRBV7-9|few
TGTGCCAGCCGGGAGGGGGCTGGAAACACCATATATTTT
CASREGAGNTIYF
>TRBJ2-7|TRBD2|TRBV7-9|many
TGTGCCTGCTCGGCGCTAGCGGGAGTGGGGGAGCAGTACTTC
CACSALAGVGEQYF
>TRBJ2-2|NA|TRBV29-1|NA
TGCAGCGCATCTCTTTCCGGGAGTACCGGGGAGCTGTTTTTT
CSASLSGSTGELFF
>TRBJ1-4|NA|TRBV6-6|NA
TGTGCCAGCCATCAACGACGGGACTATAATGAAAAACTGTTTTTT
CASHQRRDYNEKLFF
>TRBJ2-5|TRBD1|TRBV19|NA
TGTGCCAGTAGTATGACAGGGGGCTTTGCCCAGTACTTC
CASSMTGGFAQYF
>TRBJ2-3|TRBD2|TRBV6-6|once
TGTGCCAGCAGTTATGGACTAGGATCGGATACGCAGTATTTT
CASSYGLGSDTQYF
>TRBJ2-2|NA|TRBV6-8|few
TGTGCCAGCAGTTACTCAGAAACCGGGGAGCTGTTTTTT
CASSYSETGELFF
>TRBJ1-1|NA|TRBV19|few
TGTGCCAGTAGTATTCACAGGGCGGCTGAAGCTTTCTTT
CASSIHRAAEAFF
>TRBJ2-7|NA|TRBV20-1|NA
TGCAGTGCCTCGACAGGCCAGCAGTACTTC
CSASTGQQYF
>TRBJ2-7|TRBD2|TRBV7-2|NA
TGTGCCAGCAGCTTAGATGGCGGGAGTCTGCGGCAGTACTTC
CASSLDGGSLRQYF
>TRBJ1-5|TRBD1|TRBV28|NA
TGTGCCAGCAGGCCAAGGACAGGGGCCCAGCCCCAGCATTTT
CASRPRTGAQPQHF
>TRBJ2-2|NA|TRBV2|NA
TGTGCCAGCAGTCCCAGGCCAGTGAACACCGGGGAGCTGTTTTTT
CASSPRPVNTGELFF
>TRBJ1-5|NA|TRBV5-6|NA
TGTGCCAGCAGCTTAAAGGGGAGAACAGGTAGCAATCAGCCCCAGCATTTT
CASSLKGRTGSNQPQHF
>TRBJ1-3|NA|TRBV9|NA
TGTGCCAGCAGCGTAGTGCCCGAAGGGGCGGGAAACACCATATATTTT
CASSVVPEGAGNTIYF
>TRBJ1-3|NA|TRBV9|NA
TGTGCCAGCAGCGTAGTTCCAGACCATGGAAACACCATATATTTT
CASSVVPDHGNTIYF
>TRBJ2-5|NA|TRBV6-6|NA
TGTGCCAGCAGTTACGCCTTGGGGCGGCTCGGGGAGACCCAGTACTTC
CASSYALGRLGETQYF
>TRBJ1-1|NA|TRBV9|NA
TGTGCCAGCAGCCGTAGGGGCGTGAGGAACACTGAAGCTTTCTTT
CASSRRGVRNTEAFF
>TRBJ2-7|NA|TRBV5-6|NA
TGTGCCAGCAGCTTGCTCAGGGGCTACGAGCAGTACTTC
CASSLLRGYEQYF
>TRBJ2-1|NA|TRBV28|few
TGTGCCAGCAGTTTTTCAGGAAGGGGTGAGCAGTTCTTC
CASSFSGRGEQFF
>TRBJ1-2|NA|TRBV5-1|NA
TGCGCCAGCAGATCGGACCGTAACTATGGCTACACCTTC
CASRSDRNYGYTF
>TRBJ2-5|TRBD2|TRBV5-1|NA
TGCGCCAGCAGCTTGGCGATTATAGCTAGCGGGCGCGAAGAGACCCAGTACTTC
CASSLAIIASGREETQYF
>TRBJ1-5|NA|TRBV15|NA
TGTGCCACCAGCAGAGATATCGGTGAGCCCCAGCATTTT
CATSRDIGEPQHF
>TRBJ1-2|TRBD1|TRBV27|NA
TGTGCCAGCAGTCCCTACTACGGACAGGCGAACTATGGCTACACCTTC
CASSPYYGQANYGYTF
>TRBJ1-1|NA|TRBV19|NA
TGTGCCAGTAGTATCTTGGGGGACTTGAACACTGAAGCTTTCTTT
CASSILGDLNTEAFF
>TRBJ1-2|NA|TRBV9|NA
TGTGCCAGCAGCGTAGAAGTCGAAACAGGTTCCAATCGCTACACCTTC
CASSVEVETGSNRYTF
>TRBJ2-7|NA|TRBV28|NA
TGTGCCAGCAGTTCCCCCCACAGCGCGGCCTACGAGCAGTACTTC
CASSSPHSAAYEQYF
>TRBJ1-2|NA|TRBV9|NA
TGTGCCAGTTGGGGGTTTAGTGGCTACACCTTC
CASWGFSGYTF
>TRBJ2-2|NA|TRBV11-2|NA
TGTGCCAGCAGCCATCCGGGGACCGGGGAGCTGTTTTTT
CASSHPGTGELFF
>TRBJ2-1|NA|TRBV19|NA
TGTGCCAGTAGTAATGAGCAGTTCTTC
CASSNEQFF
>TRBJ2-3|TRBD1|TRBV4-3|once
TGCGCCAGCACCACCTTTTTATTTTGGGACAGGGGGGGCACAGATACGCAGTATTTT
CASTTFLFWDRGGTDTQYF
>TRBJ1-2|NA|TRBV6-1|NA
TGTGCCAGCAGTGCACCATCGGGCAGGGTAACCGGCTACACCTTC
CASSAPSGRVTGYTF
>TRBJ2-3|NA|TRBV27|NA
TGTGCCAGCAGTTTATCGATTGGCCTTGAATCCACAGATACGCAGTATTTT
CASSLSIGLESTDTQYF
>TRBJ1-4|TRBD1|TRBV5-4|NA
TGTGCCAGCAGCTTGGGGGGACAGTCCAGGACCAGTGAAAAACTGTTTTTT
CASSLGGQSRTSEKLFF
>TRBJ2-7|NA|TRBV30|NA
TGTGCCTGGAGAATCCGGGGCGAGCAGTACTTC
CAWRIRGEQYF
>TRBJ1-2|NA|TRBV19|NA
TGTGCCAGTAGTCCCACCGGGACCTCTCAAAAGGGCTATGGCTACACCTTC
CASSPTGTSQKGYGYTF
>TRBJ2-6|NA|TRBV6-5|NA
TGTGCCAGCAGTTACCCTGGTTCTGGGGCCAACGTCCTGACTTTC
CASSYPGSGANVLTF
>TRBJ2-1|TRBD2|TRBV11-2|NA
TGTGCCAGCAGCTTAGTAGCGGGAGGGTTGGATGAGCAGTTCTTC
CASSLVAGGLDEQFF
>TRBJ2-1|TRBD2|TRBV7-2|NA
TGTGCCAGCAGCCCTAGCGGGAGGGCCAATGAGCAGTTCTTC
CASSPSGRANEQFF
>TRBJ1-2|TRBD1|TRBV29-1|NA
TGCAGCGTTGTAGGGGGCTTTTACGGCTACACCTTC
CSVVGGFYGYTF
>TRBJ1-2|NA|TRBV7-2|NA
TGTGCCAGCAGCTTAGATGGGGGGCGAACCTCCGGCTACACCTTC
CASSLDGGRTSGYTF
>TRBJ2-3|NA|TRBV28|NA
TGTGCCAGCAGACTCACAGATACGCAGTATTTT
CASRLTDTQYF
>TRBJ2-3|NA|TRBV5-4|once
TGTGCCAGCAGCTTGGGGGCGACTGGGGGCACAGATACGCAGTATTTT
CASSLGATGGTDTQYF
>TRBJ1-1|NA|TRBV28|NA
TGTGCCAGCAGTTTAGGGGGGCTAATCGCTGAAGCTTTCTTT
CASSLGGLIAEAFF
>TRBJ2-5|TRBD1|TRBV7-2|once
TGTGCCAGCAGCTTAGCTTGGACAGGGCCCACTACCCAGTACTTC
CASSLAWTGPTTQYF
>TRBJ1-1|NA|TRBV6-5|once
TGTGCCAGCAGTTACTCAAGACAGCTGAACACTGAAGCTTTCTTT
CASSYSRQLNTEAFF
>TRBJ2-3|TRBD1|TRBV6-6|once
TGTGCCAGCAGTTCCCGGGACAGGGGAAGGGATACGCAGTATTTT
CASSSRDRGRDTQYF
>TRBJ2-7|NA|TRBV21-1|NA
TGTGCCAGCAACCGGGACAGGAGCTCCTACGAGCAGTACTTC
CASNRDRSSYEQYF